The source of this TCR beta chain is a study of cytomegalovirus exposure and HLA in healthy donors. Study findings and constraints: TCR beta chains numbering more than 150 were designated cytomegalovirus-associated. That first-cohort TCR clusters tended to co-occur in the 130 or so validation repertoires was found in a later analysis. It was reported that the classifier diagnosed cytomegalovirus status with high specificity and sensitivity in both the original and validation cohorts.

The method was immunoSEQ multiplex PCR; TCRdb's version includes in-frame clones alone and lacks a portion of them. The sample shows 90,000 or so clones, about 85% of them seen only once. As regards this clone: The antigen is unknown.

Specimen: PBMCs. This receptor was obtained from a young man in good health and CMV-seropositive.

In DNA, the CDR3 is TGTGCCAGCAGCGTATGGGGGGTCAATGAGCAGTTCTTC. Protein sequence: CASSVWGVNEQFF. The V call is TRBV9, the J call TRBJ2-1; D might be TRBD2 (6 bases). The CDR3 has 13 residues. CDR1 SGDLS and CDR2 YYNGEE come from the germline V gene. V was trimmed by 1 base and J by 6 bases, leaving 8 bases between them.